The 8 T cell receptor beta chains presented below share a single source sample, sequenced in a study of graft-versus-host responses after intestinal transplantation. Profiling relied on immunoSEQ multiplex PCR, and the TCRdb table lists in-frame clones only, not all of them. Of under 50,000 clones listed, about 92% are singletons. The starting material was PBMCs, obtained 700 to 850 days after intestinal transplantation. Every receptor here comes from a human patient who received an intestinal transplant, so some T cells may come from the graft donor.

The rearrangement uses TRBV6-1 and TRBJ2-1; 9 bases fit TRBD2. The V segment lost 5 bases and the J segment 4 bases; nucleotides outside the gene matches: 6. CDR1 MNHNS and CDR2 SASEGT come from the germline V gene. The CDR3 is 15 amino acids. The CDR3 loop is CASSRSGSPYNEQFF. The CDR3 DNA follows: TGTGCCAGCAGTCGTAGCGGGAGCCCGTACAATGAGCAGTTCTTC.

The rearrangement links TRBV12-5 to TRBJ2-5, with a tentative D call TRBD1 (6 bases). The germline V gene encodes CDR1 LGHNT and CDR2 FRNRAP. There are 13 residues in the CDR3. V was shortened by 0 bases and J by 11 bases, with 13 bases between the two germline ends. The CDR3 sequence: CASGLVIEGEQYF. The CDR3 region has the DNA TGTGCTAGTGGTTTGGTAATTGAGGGGGAGCAGTACTTC.

Turning to this clone: An end of the junction does not agree with germline; a read error may underlie this. The V gene is TRBV7-6, the J gene TRBJ2-7; 10 bases map to TRBD1. Germline CDR1 and CDR2: SGHVS and FNYEAQ. The CDR3 has 16 residues. This CDR3 is CASSLARDRGTYEQYF. CDR3 bases: TGTGCCAGCAGCCTAGCGAGGGACAGGGGTACCTACGAGCAGTACTTC.

The chain couples TRBV5-1 to TRBJ2-1; D unclear. V shed 4 bases and J shed 0 bases, with 8 bases lying between them. The germline CDR1 and CDR2 sequences are SGHRS and YFSETQ. The CDR3 runs 14 residues. DNA of the CDR3: TGCGCCAGCAGCCTGTCCGCCTCCTACAATGAGCAGTTCTTC. This translates into CASSLSASYNEQFF.

The chain joins TRBV7-3 to TRBJ2-3; no clear D gene. This CDR3 is 12 amino acids long. Germline assignment: CDR1 SGHTA and CDR2 FQGTGA. V was shortened by 5 bases and J by 6 bases, with 9 bases between the two germline ends. The CDR3 nucleotides are TGTGCCAGCAGCCAACCCTGGGATACGCAGTATTTT. This encodes CASSQPWDTQYF.

This clone was recorded once. The chain is built from TRBV9 and TRBJ2-3, with TRBD2 matching over 11 bases. V was pared by 4 bases and J by 0 bases, with 4 bases of the junction left unmatched. This CDR3 comprises 16 residues. Germline assignment: CDR1 SGDLS and CDR2 YYNGEE. CDR3: CASSFRTSGSTDTQYF. In nucleotides, the CDR3 is TGTGCCAGCAGCTTCCGGACTAGCGGGAGCACAGATACGCAGTATTTT.

The chain couples TRBV6-6 to TRBJ2-1; TRBD2 aligns across 13 bases. The length of the CDR3 is 13 residues. V was clipped by 6 bases and J by 13 bases; unmatched bases: 6. Germline assignment: CDR1 MNHNY and CDR2 SVGAGI (reference sequence). The DNA of the CDR3 is TGTGCCAGCAGACAAGGGACTAGCGGGGTTCAGTTCTTC. This translates into CASRQGTSGVQFF.

A word on this clone: One end of the junction is discordant with germline, which a read error may explain. This CDR3 is also generated by other DNA sequences in the sample. V gene TRBV6-5 combines with J gene TRBJ2-1; either TRBD1 or TRBD2 may supply D (5 bases each). Germline-derived CDR1 and CDR2 are MNHEY and SVGAGI. The CDR3 consists of 12 residues. CDR3 nucleotide sequence: TGTGCCAGCAGCTACTCGGGGCACTCCGTCTTCTTC. Translation gives CASSYSGHSVFF.